One and the same sample provided the 28 T cell receptor beta chains below, sequenced in a study of T cells after posttransplantation cyclophosphamide. The repertoire was sequenced with immunoSEQ multiplex PCR; TCRdb's copy has only in-frame clones and lacks some. The sample gives about 37,000 clones, none seen only once, and the top ten clones hold 5.9%. Sequencing was done on a sample of PBMCs. These receptor sequences come from a young man in good health and a related stem cell transplant donor.

This clone was counted at least ten times. The chain links TRBV15 to TRBJ2-1; D possibly corresponds to TRBD1 (5 bases). There are 14 residues in the CDR3. V was clipped by 1 base and J by 5 bases, with 9 bases between them. Germline V gene lookup returns CDR1 LNHNV and CDR2 YYDKDF (reference sequence). The CDR3 loop reads CATSRGTGNNEQFF. The CDR3 nucleotides are TGTGCCACCAGCAGAGGAACAGGAAACAATGAGCAGTTCTTC. Complete variable domain (other parts from reference TRBV15 and TRBJ2-1): DAMVIQNPRYQVTQFGKPVTLSCSQTLNHNVMYWYQQKSSQAPKLLFHYYDKDFNNEADTPDNFQSRRPNTSFCFLDIRSPGLGDTAMYLCATSRGTGNNEQFFGPGTRLTVL.

This clone was counted many times. V is TRBV19 and J is TRBJ2-7; the match to TRBD2 covers 10 bases. CDR1 and CDR2 (germline): LNHDA, SQIVND (reference sequence). V trimming: 5 bases; J trimming: 1 base; junction bases outside the gene matches: 5. This CDR3 is 15 amino acids long. The CDR3 spells CASSFRTSGSYEQYF. CDR3 in DNA: TGTGCCAGTAGTTTCCGGACTAGCGGTTCCTACGAGCAGTACTTC.

This clone occurred many times. The chain links TRBV28 to TRBJ1-4; weak D call: TRBD1 (5 bases). CDR3 length equals 14 residues. V lost 7 bases and J 5 bases, leaving 14 bases between the germline ends. CDR1 and CDR2 (germline): MDHEN, SYDVKM. The DNA of the CDR3 is TGTGCCAGCACCGACAGCGTCCTAAATGAAAAACTGTTTTTT. It encodes CASTDSVLNEKLFF.

This clone came up many times. This chain uses TRBV5-1 with TRBJ2-7, with 9 bases aligning to TRBD1. The ends lost 2 bases at V and 0 bases at J; junction bases unmatched: 6. Germline V gene sequence: CDR1 SGHRS, CDR2 YFSETQ. This CDR3 comprises 16 residues. CDR3 bases: TGCGCCAGCAGCTTCTCCGGGACAGGGCCCTCCTACGAGCAGTACTTC. It encodes CASSFSGTGPSYEQYF.

Ten or more counts support this clone. The chain combines TRBV7-9 with TRBJ1-2; TRBD1 aligns across 10 bases. CDR1 SEHNR and CDR2 FQNEAQ come from the germline V gene (reference sequence). Germline trimming cut 1 base from V and 5 bases from J; bases unmatched to any gene: 13. This CDR3 contains 18 residues. The CDR3 sequence: CASSLDHGLGQGNYGYTF. The CDR3 DNA follows: TGTGCCAGCAGCTTAGATCACGGGCTGGGACAGGGGAATTATGGCTACACCTTC.

This clone has at least ten counts. The genes are TRBV7-2 and TRBJ1-4; possible D gene TRBD1, 6 bases. Germline V lookup: CDR1 SGHTA, CDR2 FQGNSA. The CDR3 is made up of 15 amino acids. V was cut by 2 bases and J by 8 bases, with 15 bases left in between. CDR3 DNA sequence: TGTGCCAGCAGCTTAAACAGTAGGGGGTCGGAAAAACTGTTTTTT. Residues: CASSLNSRGSEKLFF. Full variable domain (rest looked up from reference TRBV7-2 and TRBJ1-4): GAGVSQSPSNKVTEKGKDVELRCDPISGHTALYWYRQSLGQGLEFLIYFQGNSAPDKSGLPSDRFSAERTGGSVSTLTIQRTQQEDSAVYLCASSLNSRGSEKLFFGSGTQLSVL.

This clone was seen at least ten times. The chain couples TRBV5-6 to TRBJ1-5, with a tentative D call TRBD1 (6 bases). The CDR3 consists of 14 residues. The germline V gene has CDR1 SGHDT and CDR2 YYEEEE. Between the trimmed V and J ends, which lost 5 bases and 3 bases, there was a span of 12 bases. The CDR3 sequence is CASSLQGLNQPQHF. In DNA, the CDR3 is TGTGCCAGCAGTCTACAGGGCCTCAATCAGCCCCAGCATTTT.

This clone has at least ten counts. The chain recombines TRBV7-2 with TRBJ2-5; tentatively, D is TRBD1 or TRBD2 (6 bases each). V gave up 4 bases and J gave up 4 bases, with 13 bases separating them. CDR3 length: 14 amino acids. Germline loops: CDR1 SGHTA, CDR2 FQGNSA. CDR3 nucleotide sequence: TGTGCCAGCAGCTCGCAGGGGAGGTTAGAGACCCAGTACTTC. Translating gives CASSSQGRLETQYF.

This sequence joins TRBV12-5 and TRBJ1-5; D gene unclear. This CDR3 region has 15 residues. V lost 7 bases, J lost 3 bases, and 16 bases lay in between. From germline, CDR1 is LGHNT and CDR2 FRNRAP. The CDR3 DNA sequence: TGTGCTAGTGCCCCGGGTCGGGGTTCCAATCAGCCCCAGCATTTT. Translated, it gives CASAPGRGSNQPQHF. The whole variable domain, filled in from reference TRBV12-5 and TRBJ1-5, reads DARVTQTPRHKVTEMGQEVTMRCQPILGHNTVFWYRQTMMQGLELLAYFRNRAPLDDSGMPKDRFSAEMPDATLATLKIQPSEPRDSAVYFCASAPGRGSNQPQHFGDGTRLSIL.

In this sample, this clone turned up a few times. The chain has TRBV19 and TRBJ2-3, with D hard to call. Germline V CDR1 and CDR2: LNHDA, SQIVND (reference sequence). Between the trimmed V and J ends, which lost 3 bases and 3 bases, there was a span of 13 bases. CDR3 length: 15 residues. The CDR3 region has the DNA TGTGCCAGTAGTATTTTAATCCACAAGACAGATACGCAGTATTTT. Protein: CASSILIHKTDTQYF.

The sample holds many counts of this clone. The chain recombines TRBV14 with TRBJ1-1; D gene unclear. Trimming took off 4 bases at V and 3 bases at J, with 18 bases between the two ends. Germline V CDR1 and CDR2: SGHDN, FVKESK. The CDR3 has 16 amino acids. Here the CDR3 reads CASSLRSGYGHTEAFF. DNA of the CDR3: TGTGCCAGCAGCCTTAGATCGGGGTATGGCCACACTGAAGCTTTCTTT.

At least ten counts were recorded for this clone. V usage is TRBV7-9 and J usage is TRBJ1-2, with 8 positions matching TRBD1. V was clipped by 1 base and J by 8 bases; unmatched bases: 3. The CDR3 sequence is 13 residues long. Germline loops: CDR1 SEHNR, CDR2 FQNEAQ (reference sequence). CDR3 loop: CASSLEQGGGYTF. The CDR3 DNA reads TGTGCCAGCAGCTTAGAACAGGGGGGAGGCTACACCTTC.

This clone has a count of ten or more. The chain recombines TRBV10-3 with TRBJ1-2; TRBD1 matches 7 bases. After removal of 4 bases from V and 2 bases from J, the junction contained 7 bases not matched to a gene. CDR1 ENHRY and CDR2 SYGVKD come from the germline V gene. This CDR3 contains 15 residues. CDR3 amino acids: CAISGTGAHNYGYTF. The CDR3 DNA reads TGTGCCATCAGTGGGACAGGCGCACACAACTATGGCTACACCTTC.

The chain joins TRBV24-1 to TRBJ2-3, with TRBD1 identical over 8 bases. The CDR3 totals 18 residues. Germline values: CDR1 KGHDR, CDR2 SFDVKD. The trim removed 9 bases at V and 1 base at J, leaving 17 bases unmatched. CDR3 nucleotides: TGTGCCACCTCTCTAGGGACAGGTTCCATTGGGGGCACAGATACGCAGTATTTT. Its translation is CATSLGTGSIGGTDTQYF.

The V and J genes are TRBV6-2 or TRBV6-3 and TRBJ2-5; tentatively, D is TRBD1 (6 bases). The CDR3 has 13 residues. V gave up 4 bases and J gave up 2 bases, with 8 bases separating them. The V gene's germline CDR1 is MNHEY and CDR2 SVGEGT. DNA of the CDR3: TGTGCCAGCAGTTCAGACAGGCAAGAGACCCAGTACTTC. Protein: CASSSDRQETQYF.

This clone came up many times. The DNA of the CDR3 is TGTGCCAGCAACCGGGACAGGGGATTTGGTGGCTACACCTTC. This codes for CASNRDRGFGGYTF. This rearrangement joins TRBV7-9 to TRBJ1-2, with TRBD1 matching 10 bases. This CDR3 has 14 amino acids. Per the germline V gene, CDR1 is SEHNR and CDR2 is FQNEAQ (reference sequence). The V segment lost 7 bases and the J segment 7 bases; nucleotides outside the gene matches: 9.

This clone was counted only a few times. The chain combines TRBV5-4 with TRBJ1-2; 9 bases are shared with TRBD1. Unmatched junction bases numbered 7, after V lost 4 bases and J lost 6 bases. CDR1 is SGHNT and CDR2 is YYREEE in the germline V gene (reference sequence). This CDR3 region has 14 residues. In DNA form, the CDR3 reads TGTGCCAGCAGCGGGGACAGGGCATTGGATGGCTACACCTTC. Its translation is CASSGDRALDGYTF.

This clone has ten or more counts. The rearrangement joins TRBV12-3 or TRBV12-4 to TRBJ2-1; 8 bases are shared with TRBD2. CDR3 length equals 18 residues. V lost 3 bases and J lost 8; bases outside the gene matches: 18. The CDR3, as DNA: TGTGCCAGCAGTTTCCGTTGGGTTAGGCGGGGGGCCGGGGATGAGCAGTTCTTC. This codes for CASSFRWVRRGAGDEQFF.

This clone showed up many times. CDR3 residues: CASTTGKTNEKLFF. CDR3 DNA sequence: TGCGCCAGCACCACAGGCAAAACTAATGAAAAACTGTTTTTT. The rearrangement joins TRBV23-1 to TRBJ1-4, with a tentative D call TRBD1 (5 bases). TRBV23-1 is identified as an open reading frame with a role that is uncertain. V lost 7 bases to trimming and J lost 1 base, with 10 bases between them. The CDR3 consists of 14 residues.

This clone appeared many times. This chain links TRBV28 with TRBJ1-1; 7 bases are a match to TRBD1. The CDR3 is made up of 12 amino acids. The germline V gene encodes CDR1 MDHEN and CDR2 SYDVKM. V lost 3 bases, J lost 9 bases, and 4 bases stayed unmatched. The CDR3: CASSLRQGKAFF. The CDR3 coding sequence is TGTGCCAGCAGTTTGCGACAGGGAAAAGCTTTCTTT.

CDR3: CASSLEGGGVETQYF. As DNA, the CDR3 is TGTGCCAGCAGCTTAGAAGGCGGGGGCGTAGAGACCCAGTACTTC. The rearrangement links TRBV13 to TRBJ2-5; tentatively, D is TRBD2 (7 bases). The CDR3 runs 15 residues. Trimming took 1 base from V and 4 from J, leaving 13 bases between them. The germline CDR1 and CDR2 sequences are PRHDT and FYEKMQ (reference sequence).

This clone was picked up many times. The rearrangement uses TRBV6-2 or TRBV6-3 and TRBJ1-1; 7 bases fit TRBD1. The junction had 9 bases not matched to a gene; V was cut back by 7 bases and J by 4 bases. This CDR3 spans 14 amino acids. Germline V CDR1 and CDR2: MNHEY, SVGEGT. CDR3 loop: CASTKTTGTTEAFF. The CDR3 DNA is TGTGCCAGCACCAAAACGACAGGGACCACTGAAGCTTTCTTT.

This clone was detected many times. The chain uses TRBV7-6 and TRBJ2-7, with D possibly matching TRBD1 (6 bases). CDR1 SGHVS and CDR2 FNYEAQ come from the germline V gene. V lost 2 bases to trimming and J lost 3 bases, with 11 bases between them. This CDR3 spans 14 amino acids. The CDR3 reads CASSLQGYGYEQYF. In nucleotides, the CDR3 is TGTGCCAGCAGCTTACAGGGGTATGGCTACGAGCAGTACTTC.

The CDR3 DNA follows: TGTGCCAGCTCACCATTTAACAGGGAGGGCGAGCAGTACTTC. Amino acid sequence: CASSPFNREGEQYF. The chain links TRBV18 to TRBJ2-7, with a possible D match to TRBD2 (7 bases). Germline CDR1 reads KGHSH; CDR2 reads LQKENI. The CDR3 covers 14 residues. Trimming removed 2 bases at V and 6 bases at J, with 14 bases between.

This clone was seen many times. The V call is TRBV7-8, the J call TRBJ1-2; TRBD1 agrees at 10 bases. Germline values: CDR1 SGHVS, CDR2 FQNEAQ. V shed 6 bases and J 6 bases; nucleotides not matched to a gene: 10. The CDR3 has 15 amino acids. In DNA, the CDR3 is TGTGCCAGCAGTGTTAGGGGACAGGGGTCAAATGGCTACACCTTC. Protein sequence: CASSVRGQGSNGYTF.

CDR3 region: CASSQDQGIDGYTF. The DNA of the CDR3 is TGCGCCAGCAGCCAAGATCAGGGAATAGACGGCTACACCTTC. The chain joins TRBV4-1 to TRBJ1-2; D is perhaps TRBD1 (5 bases). Germline values: CDR1 MGHRA, CDR2 YSYEKL. V lost 0 bases and J lost 8, with 13 bases in between. This CDR3 has 14 amino acids.

This clone showed up many times. The chain recombines TRBV28 with TRBJ1-3, with 7 bases identical to TRBD1. Germline-derived CDR1 and CDR2 are MDHEN and SYDVKM. V was clipped by 5 bases and J by 2 bases; unmatched bases: 9. This CDR3 is built from 16 residues. Here the CDR3 DNA reads TGTGCCAGCAGTCCCAGACAGGGACGGACTGGAAACACCATATATTTT. It is translated as CASSPRQGRTGNTIYF.

The genes are TRBV6-1 and TRBJ1-4; tentative D call: TRBD1 (6 bases). This CDR3 is 15 amino acids long. V lost 2 bases to trimming and J lost 5 bases, with 12 bases between them. From germline, CDR1 is MNHNS and CDR2 SASEGT. The DNA of the CDR3 is TGTGCCAGCAGTGAATGGGCAGGGGCGAATGAAAAACTGTTTTTT. It translates to CASSEWAGANEKLFF.